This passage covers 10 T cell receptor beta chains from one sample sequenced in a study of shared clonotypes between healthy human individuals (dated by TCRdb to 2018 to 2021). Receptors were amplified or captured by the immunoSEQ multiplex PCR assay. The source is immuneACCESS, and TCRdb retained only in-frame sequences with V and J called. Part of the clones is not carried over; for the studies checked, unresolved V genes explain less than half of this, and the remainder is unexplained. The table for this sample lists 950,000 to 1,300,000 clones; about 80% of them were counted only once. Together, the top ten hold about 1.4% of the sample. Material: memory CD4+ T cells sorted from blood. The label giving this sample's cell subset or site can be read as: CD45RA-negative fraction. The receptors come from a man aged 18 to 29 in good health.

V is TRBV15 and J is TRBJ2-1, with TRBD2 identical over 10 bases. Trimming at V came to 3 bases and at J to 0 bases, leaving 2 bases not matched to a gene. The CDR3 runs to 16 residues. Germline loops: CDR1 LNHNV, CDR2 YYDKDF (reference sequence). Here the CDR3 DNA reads TGTGCCACCAGCAGGCCTAGCGGGAGCTCCTACAATGAGCAGTTCTTC. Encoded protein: CATSRPSGSSYNEQFF.

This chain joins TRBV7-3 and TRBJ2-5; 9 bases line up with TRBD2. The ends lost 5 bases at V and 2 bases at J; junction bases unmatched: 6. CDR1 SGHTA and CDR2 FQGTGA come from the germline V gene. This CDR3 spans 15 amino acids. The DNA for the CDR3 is TGTGCCAGCAGCGCGGGGACTAGCCCTCAAGAGACCCAGTACTTC. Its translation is CASSAGTSPQETQYF. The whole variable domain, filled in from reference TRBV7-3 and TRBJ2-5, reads GAGVSQTPSNKVTEKGKYVELRCDPISGHTALYWYRQSLGQGPEFLIYFQGTGAADDSGLPNDRFFAVRPEGSVSTLKIQRTERGDSAVYLCASSAGTSPQETQYFGPGTRLLVL.

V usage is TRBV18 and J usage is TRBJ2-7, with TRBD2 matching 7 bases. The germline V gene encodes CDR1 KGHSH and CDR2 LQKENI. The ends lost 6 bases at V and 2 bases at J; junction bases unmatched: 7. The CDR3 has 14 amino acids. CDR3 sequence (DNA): TGTGCCAGCTCGACTAGCCACTTACCCTACGAGCAGTACTTC. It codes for CASSTSHLPYEQYF.

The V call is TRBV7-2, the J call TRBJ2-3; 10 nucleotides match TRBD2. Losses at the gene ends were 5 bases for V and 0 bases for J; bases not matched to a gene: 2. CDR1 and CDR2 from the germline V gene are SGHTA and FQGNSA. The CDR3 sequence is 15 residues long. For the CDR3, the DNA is TGTGCCAGCAGCGCTAGCGGGAGTAGCACAGATACGCAGTATTTT. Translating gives CASSASGSSTDTQYF.

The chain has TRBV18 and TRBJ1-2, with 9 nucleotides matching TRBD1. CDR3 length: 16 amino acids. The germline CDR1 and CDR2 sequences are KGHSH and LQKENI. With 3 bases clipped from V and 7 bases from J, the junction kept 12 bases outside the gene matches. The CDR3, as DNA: TGTGCCAGCTCACCTTCGGGACAGGGAGGTTGGAGTGGCTACACCTTC. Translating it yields CASSPSGQGGWSGYTF.

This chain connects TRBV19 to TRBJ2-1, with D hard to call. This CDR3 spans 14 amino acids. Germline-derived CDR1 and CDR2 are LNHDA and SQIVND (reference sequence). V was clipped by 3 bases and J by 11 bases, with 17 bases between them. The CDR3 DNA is TGTGCCAGTAGTATGCCCCCCAATAGCCAGCAGCAGTTCTTC. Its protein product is CASSMPPNSQQQFF.

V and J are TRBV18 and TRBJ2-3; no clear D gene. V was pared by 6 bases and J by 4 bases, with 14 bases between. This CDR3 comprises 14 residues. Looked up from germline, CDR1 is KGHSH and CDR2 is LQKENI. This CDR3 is CASSPGMQADTQYF. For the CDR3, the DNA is TGTGCCAGCTCCCCAGGTATGCAGGCAGATACGCAGTATTTT.

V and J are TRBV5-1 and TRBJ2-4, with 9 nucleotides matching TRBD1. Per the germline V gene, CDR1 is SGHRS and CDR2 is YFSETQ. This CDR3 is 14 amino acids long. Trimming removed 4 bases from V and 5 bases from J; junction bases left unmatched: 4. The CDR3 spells CASSPRTGENIQYF. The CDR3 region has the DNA TGCGCCAGCAGCCCTCGGACAGGGGAAAACATTCAGTACTTC.

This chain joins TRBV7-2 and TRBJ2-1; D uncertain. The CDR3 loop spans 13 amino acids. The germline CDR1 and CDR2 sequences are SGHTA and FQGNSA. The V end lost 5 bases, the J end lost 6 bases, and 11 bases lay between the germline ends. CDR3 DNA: TGTGCCAGCAGCCCTCGGACCGGCAATGAGCAGTTCTTC. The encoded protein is CASSPRTGNEQFF.

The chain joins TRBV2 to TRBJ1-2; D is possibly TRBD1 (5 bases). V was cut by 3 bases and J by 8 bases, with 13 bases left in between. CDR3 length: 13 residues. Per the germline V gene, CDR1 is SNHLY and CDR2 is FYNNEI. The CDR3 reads CASSEGPQRGYTF. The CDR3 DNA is TGTGCCAGCAGTGAGGGACCTCAGCGGGGCTACACCTTC.